One and the same sample provided the 28 T cell receptor beta chains below, sequenced in a study of blood T cells in healthy people across ages. The use of a sample-barcoded 5' primer and a J-beta primer mix characterized a second PCR of 7 to 11 cycles. TCRdb itself ran the 5' RACE reads through MiXCR, one entry per CDR3 protein. The sample includes hundreds of thousands of distinct CDR3 sequences, about 25% seen only once; the top ten take roughly 28%. The source material was blood. The origin of the receptors is a woman in her seventies in good health.

The chain carries TRBV20-1 and TRBJ1-4; the match to TRBD1 covers 8 bases. J was trimmed by 8 bases and V by 2 bases; bases with no gene match: 13. The CDR3 is 16 amino acids. Germline CDR1 is DFQATT and CDR2 is SNEGSKA (reference sequence). As DNA, the CDR3 is TGCAGTGCTAGATTGGGTCAGGGGGCGCGGCAAGAAAAACTGTTTTTT. Amino acid sequence: CSARLGQGARQEKLFF.

The chain employs TRBV7-2 and TRBJ2-7; 9 nucleotides agree with TRBD2. V was clipped by 5 bases and J by 2 bases; unmatched bases: 10. The CDR3 consists of 16 residues. From germline, CDR1 is SGHTA and CDR2 FQGNSA. DNA of the CDR3: TGTGCCAGCAGCCCTGGTAGCGGGAGCTTACCCTACGAGCAGTACTTC. Translated, it gives CASSPGSGSLPYEQYF.

This clonotype was seen more than once but under ten times. The chain links TRBV6-5 to TRBJ2-1, with 7 bases that match TRBD2. Germline values: CDR1 MNHEY, CDR2 SVGAGI. Losses at the gene ends were 4 bases for V and 0 bases for J; bases not matched to a gene: 6. There are 16 residues in the CDR3. The CDR3 nucleotides are TGTGCCAGCAGTTCCGGGACTACCCGCTCCTACAATGAGCAGTTCTTC. Translating it yields CASSSGTTRSYNEQFF.

This clonotype was found a few times. The V call is TRBV7-2, the J call TRBJ1-3, with TRBD1 as a possible D gene (5 bases). The CDR3 sequence is 16 residues long. CDR1 is SGHTA and CDR2 is FQGNSA in the germline V gene. The germline V and J ends were trimmed by 3 bases and 0 bases, with 12 bases remaining between them. CDR3 amino acids: CASSLGQRGSGNTIYF. Written as DNA, the CDR3 is TGTGCCAGCAGCTTGGGGCAGAGGGGCTCTGGAAACACCATATATTTT. The full variable domain, rest sourced from reference TRBV7-2 and TRBJ1-3, is GAGVSQSPSNKVTEKGKDVELRCDPISGHTALYWYRQSLGQGLEFLIYFQGNSAPDKSGLPSDRFSAERTGGSVSTLTIQRTQQEDSAVYLCASSLGQRGSGNTIYFGEGSWLTVV.

The chain joins TRBV5-1 to TRBJ2-5; no clear D. The CDR3 extends over 16 amino acids. The V gene's germline CDR1 is SGHRS and CDR2 YFSETQ. The germline V and J ends were trimmed by 0 bases and 1 base, with 13 bases remaining between them. CDR3 nucleotides: TGCGCCAGCAGCTTGGTGGGCGAGGCAGTCCAAGAGACCCAGTACTTC. Translating it yields CASSLVGEAVQETQYF.

This chain uses TRBV28 with TRBJ2-7, with D possibly being TRBD2 (6 bases). The CDR3 covers 14 residues. V was trimmed by 2 bases and J by 0 bases, leaving 8 bases between them. The germline CDR1 and CDR2 sequences are MDHEN and SYDVKM. For the CDR3, the DNA is TGTGCCAGCAGTTTAGGAGGGATCTCCTACGAGCAGTACTTC. Translation gives CASSLGGISYEQYF. The whole variable domain, filled in from reference TRBV28 and TRBJ2-7, reads DVKVTQSSRYLVKRTGEKVFLECVQDMDHENMFWYRQDPGLGLRLIYFSYDVKMKEKGDIPEGYSVSREKKERFSLILESASTNQTSMYLCASSLGGISYEQYFGPGTRLTVT.

The rearrangement links TRBV20-1 to TRBJ1-4; TRBD1 aligns across 10 bases. The CDR3 length is 15 residues. CDR1 is DFQATT, CDR2 SNEGSKA, per germline (reference sequence). V shed 3 bases and J 10 bases; nucleotides not matched to a gene: 11. For the CDR3, the DNA is TGCAGTGCTAGCATACTCCGGGACAGGGGAGGAAAACTGTTTTTT. This gives the protein CSASILRDRGGKLFF.

In the case of this clonotype: Its ends do not fully match the called genes, so a read error is possible. This chain joins TRBV28 and TRBJ1-4; 7 positions agree with TRBD1. The CDR3 is made up of 11 amino acids. Germline values: CDR1 MDHEN, CDR2 SYDVKM. The CDR3: CASSYRDRILF. CDR3 DNA sequence: TGTGCCAGCAGTTACCGGGACAGAATTCTTTTT.

This chain links TRBV12-3 or TRBV12-4 with TRBJ1-2; the match to TRBD1 covers 7 bases. This CDR3 has 14 residues. V shed 3 bases, J shed 7 bases, and the junction held 8 bases outside the gene matches. The CDR3 reads CASSLTGSSGGYTF. CDR3 DNA sequence: TGTGCCAGCAGTTTGACAGGGTCCTCGGGTGGCTACACCTTC.

The chain has TRBV7-3 and TRBJ2-5; 7 positions agree with TRBD2. Germline CDR1 and CDR2: SGHTA and FQGTGA. Trimming removed 0 bases from V and 4 bases from J; junction bases left unmatched: 5. The CDR3 is 15 amino acids. The CDR3 protein is CASSLTGGTSETQYF. DNA of the CDR3: TGTGCCAGCAGCTTAACGGGGGGGACTTCAGAGACCCAGTACTTC.

The chain combines TRBV7-9 with TRBJ1-3; D is unresolved. The CDR3 loop spans 12 amino acids. Germline assignment: CDR1 SEHNR and CDR2 FQNEAQ (reference sequence). The V end was cut by 7 bases, the J end by 4 bases, with 8 bases between. The CDR3 reads CASTFSGNTIYF. The CDR3 DNA follows: TGTGCCAGCACCTTCTCGGGAAACACCATATATTTT.

V is TRBV28 and J is TRBJ2-3; 10 nucleotides match TRBD2. CDR1 and CDR2 from the germline V gene are MDHEN and SYDVKM. Trimming cost V 2 bases and J 6 bases; bases outside gene matches: 8. The CDR3 extends over 16 amino acids. CDR3 region: CASSLGASGRMDTQYF. The CDR3 region has the DNA TGTGCCAGCAGTTTAGGCGCTAGCGGGAGAATGGATACGCAGTATTTT.

This clonotype was seen many times. V is TRBV7-9 and J is TRBJ1-6, with 7 bases that match TRBD1. Germline V CDR1 and CDR2: SEHNR, FQNEAQ (reference sequence). The CDR3 length is 16 residues. J gave up 9 bases and V 1 base, and 9 bases lay outside the gene matches. The CDR3: CASSLDRGFSFSPLHF. Written as DNA, the CDR3 is TGTGCCAGCAGCTTAGACAGGGGATTCTCCTTTTCACCCCTCCACTTT.

This clonotype came up a few times. CDR3 region: CSAFDRLAGFSDTQYF. The CDR3 nucleotides read TGCAGTGCCTTCGACCGTCTAGCGGGATTCTCAGATACGCAGTATTTT. V is TRBV20-1 and J is TRBJ2-3; 9 positions match TRBD2. There are 16 residues in the CDR3. V dropped 6 bases and J dropped 4; count of bases not matched to a gene: 14. Germline CDR1 is DFQATT and CDR2 is SNEGSKA (reference sequence).

This clonotype was seen a few times. This chain joins TRBV3-1 and TRBJ1-6; TRBD1 is a possible D gene (5 bases). The CDR3 length is 15 residues. The V end lost 4 bases, the J end lost 4 bases, and 11 bases lay between the germline ends. Germline CDR1 reads LGHDT; CDR2 reads YNNKEL (reference sequence). CDR3 DNA: TGTGCCAGCAGCCGTGTCAGGGTGTATAATTCACCCCTCCACTTT. This sequence encodes CASSRVRVYNSPLHF.

The genes are TRBV5-1 and TRBJ2-5, with D possibly matching TRBD1 (5 bases). Looked up from germline, CDR1 is SGHRS and CDR2 is YFSETQ. The CDR3 spans 15 residues. The V end was cut by 6 bases, the J end by 2 bases, with 17 bases between. As DNA, the CDR3 is TGCGCCAGCAATCAGGGCTCGGCGAAGCAAGAGACCCAGTACTTC. This gives the protein CASNQGSAKQETQYF.

The sample holds a few counts of this clonotype. The gene calls are TRBV6-2 or TRBV6-3 and TRBJ2-5; no clear D. Gene TRBJ2-7 matches the end of the DNA better, so the J call may be wrong. CDR3 length equals 14 residues. Germline assignment: CDR1 MNHEY and CDR2 SVGEGT. The CDR3 region has the DNA TGTGCCAGCAGGAGTGACAATTCCTTCTACGAGCAGTACTTC. Protein sequence: CASRSDNSFYEQYF.

The chain recombines TRBV20-1 with TRBJ2-1, with D possibly being TRBD1 (5 bases). Germline V gene lookup returns CDR1 DFQATT and CDR2 SNEGSKA (reference sequence). V was clipped by 4 bases and J by 4 bases, with 11 bases between them. This CDR3 has 13 residues. The CDR3: CSATGPSYNEQFF. CDR3 nucleotide sequence: TGCAGTGCTACAGGGCCTTCTTACAATGAGCAGTTCTTC.

The chain joins TRBV29-1 to TRBJ2-5, with D perhaps matching TRBD2 (6 bases). The J call may be wrong; the DNA end is better matched by TRBJ2-1. CDR3 length: 12 residues. CDR1 is SQVTM and CDR2 is ANQGSEA in the germline V gene. The CDR3, as DNA: TGCAGCGTTGGGTCCGGGAGAGATGAGCAGTTCTTC. Protein product: CSVGSGRDEQFF.

The chain has TRBV29-1 and TRBJ2-7; 8 bases line up with TRBD1. This CDR3 spans 13 amino acids. V lost 4 bases to trimming and J lost 5 bases; unmatched junction nucleotides: 7. Germline CDR1 is SQVTM and CDR2 is ANQGSEA. CDR3 residues: CSVAPGGMNEQYF. CDR3 bases: TGCAGCGTTGCTCCAGGGGGCATGAACGAGCAGTACTTC.

This sequence joins TRBV7-9 and TRBJ1-2; 7 bases are a match to TRBD1. Germline lookup yields CDR1 SEHNR and CDR2 FQNEAQ (reference sequence). V shed 4 bases, J shed 5 bases, and the junction held 10 bases outside the gene matches. The CDR3 length is 15 residues. The DNA for the CDR3 is TGTGCCAGCAGCTGGTCCGGCGGGGACAGTTATGGCTACACCTTC. It yields the protein CASSWSGGDSYGYTF.

There are a few counts of this clonotype. The J gene is TRBJ1-5, the V gene TRBV5-6, with 9 bases lining up with TRBD1. Germline CDR1 reads SGHDT; CDR2 reads YYEEEE. The length of the CDR3 is 15 residues. Losses at the gene ends were 5 bases for V and 1 base for J; bases not matched to a gene: 4. CDR3 sequence: CASSYGQGSNQPQHF. In nucleotides, the CDR3 is TGTGCCAGCAGTTACGGACAGGGGAGCAATCAGCCCCAGCATTTT.

This clonotype was picked up many times. The chain recombines TRBV2 with TRBJ2-3, with TRBD2 identical over 13 bases. Germline V CDR1 and CDR2: SNHLY, FYNNEI. The V segment lost 4 bases and the J segment 10 bases; nucleotides outside the gene matches: 11. The CDR3 runs to 16 residues. This chain's CDR3 is CASSGWGLAGNEAQYF. CDR3 nucleotide sequence: TGTGCCAGCAGTGGTTGGGGACTAGCGGGAAACGAAGCGCAGTATTTT.

This clonotype appeared a few times. This chain joins TRBV3-1 and TRBJ1-1, with TRBD1 as a possible D gene (6 bases). V was clipped by 3 bases and J by 5 bases, with 19 bases between them. Germline V lookup: CDR1 LGHDT, CDR2 YNNKEL (reference sequence). The CDR3 contains 16 residues. The chain's CDR3 is CASSHLGGRGDTEAFF. CDR3 nucleotide sequence: TGTGCCAGCAGCCACCTGGGGGGTAGGGGGGATACTGAAGCTTTCTTT.

This chain connects TRBV29-1 to TRBJ2-3; D not certain. V was cut by 6 bases and J by 5 bases, with 6 bases left in between. The CDR3 consists of 10 residues. Germline loops: CDR1 SQVTM, CDR2 ANQGSEA. The CDR3 protein is CSVAIDTQYF. Here the CDR3 DNA reads TGCAGCGTGGCTATAGATACGCAGTATTTT.

This clonotype was counted many times. The CDR3 DNA reads as TGCGCCAGCAGCCAAGAGGGACTAGCGGGATTGGGGGAGACCCAGTACTTC. As protein: CASSQEGLAGLGETQYF. V gene TRBV4-1 combines with J gene TRBJ2-5; TRBD2 matches 13 bases. The CDR3 is 17 amino acids. Germline CDR1 reads MGHRA; CDR2 reads YSYEKL. J gave up 5 bases and V 0 bases, and 6 bases lay outside the gene matches.

This clonotype was detected only a few times. This chain uses TRBV28 with TRBJ1-5; tentative D call: TRBD1 (5 bases). V lost 4 bases, J lost 11 bases, and 21 bases lay in between. This CDR3 is built from 15 residues. The germline V gene has CDR1 MDHEN and CDR2 SYDVKM. CDR3 in amino acids: CASSSRGTGLLAQHF. The CDR3 coding sequence is TGTGCCAGCAGTTCTCGAGGGACCGGTTTGTTGGCCCAGCATTTT.

Of note for this clonotype: A junction boundary mismatches the germline segment, possibly from a read error. The chain combines TRBV5-1 with TRBJ2-1; 7 nucleotides match TRBD2. From germline, CDR1 is SGHRS and CDR2 YFSETQ. The CDR3 is made up of 13 amino acids. The CDR3 is CASSLTSDNEQLF. The DNA for the CDR3 is TGCGCCAGCAGCCTTACTAGCGACAATGAGCAGCTCTTC. Using reference TRBV5-1 and TRBJ2-1 for the parts outside the CDR3, the full variable domain is KAGVTQTPRYLIKTRGQQVTLSCSPISGHRSVSWYQQTPGQGLQFLFEYFSETQRNKGNFPGRFSGRQFSNSRSEMNVSTLELGDSALYLCASSLTSDNEQLFGPGTRLTVL.